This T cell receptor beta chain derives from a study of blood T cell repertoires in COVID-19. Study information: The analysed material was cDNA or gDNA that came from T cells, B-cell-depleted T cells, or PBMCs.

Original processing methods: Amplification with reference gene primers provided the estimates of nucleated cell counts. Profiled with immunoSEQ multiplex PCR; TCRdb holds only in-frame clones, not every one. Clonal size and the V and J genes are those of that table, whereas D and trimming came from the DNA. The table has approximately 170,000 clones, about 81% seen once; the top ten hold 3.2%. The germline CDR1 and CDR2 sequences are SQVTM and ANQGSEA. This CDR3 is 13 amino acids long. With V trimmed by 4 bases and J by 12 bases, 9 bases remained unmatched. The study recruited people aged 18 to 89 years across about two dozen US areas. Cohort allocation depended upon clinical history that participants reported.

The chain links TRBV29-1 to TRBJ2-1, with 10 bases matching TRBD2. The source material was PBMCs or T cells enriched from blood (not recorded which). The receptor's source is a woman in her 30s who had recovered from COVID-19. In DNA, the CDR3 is TGCAGCGTTGGGTTAGCGGGAGGTCGGAGGCAGTTCTTC. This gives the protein CSVGLAGGRRQFF.